Below are 27 T cell receptor beta chains sequenced from a single sample in a study of control samples from healthy donors and cancer patients. Assay used: immunoSEQ multiplex PCR; TCRdb lists only in-frame clones, some missing. The data hold some 54,000 clones, with almost 96% observed a single time. The specimen was blood. The receptor set was obtained from a young woman in good health.

The chain combines TRBV28 with TRBJ2-7; perhaps TRBD1 as D (6 bases). V dropped 7 bases and J dropped 0 bases, with 13 bases sitting between them. The germline V gene encodes CDR1 MDHEN and CDR2 SYDVKM. There are 14 residues in the CDR3. CDR3: CASNRQVSSYEQYF. DNA of the CDR3: TGTGCCAGCAACCGACAGGTTAGCTCCTACGAGCAGTACTTC.

The chain links TRBV2 to TRBJ2-7; maybe TRBD2 (5 bases). The CDR3 is 15 residues long. Germline V gene lookup returns CDR1 SNHLY and CDR2 FYNNEI. V was clipped by 2 bases and J by 0 bases, with 11 bases between them. This CDR3 reads CASSESGIDSYEQYF. The CDR3 bases are TGTGCCAGCAGTGAATCCGGGATTGACTCCTACGAGCAGTACTTC.

The chain combines TRBV7-3 with TRBJ2-7; a weak D match, TRBD2 (5 bases). Germline CDR1 is SGHTA and CDR2 is FQGTGA. V dropped 2 bases and J dropped 2 bases, with 7 bases sitting between them. The CDR3 extends over 13 amino acids. CDR3 nucleotides: TGTGCCAGCAGCTTAGAGGGCACCTACGAGCAGTACTTC. Its translation is CASSLEGTYEQYF.

V and J are TRBV7-9 and TRBJ1-2; TRBD1 agrees at 9 bases. CDR1 is SEHNR, CDR2 FQNEAQ, per germline (reference sequence). Trimming cost V 4 bases and J 4 bases; bases outside gene matches: 7. There are 15 residues in the CDR3. The CDR3 here is CASSWPGQGSYGYTF. The CDR3 DNA reads TGTGCCAGCAGCTGGCCGGGACAGGGTTCCTATGGCTACACCTTC.

The chain employs TRBV12-3 or TRBV12-4 and TRBJ2-7; a possible D gene is TRBD2 (6 bases). Trimming left V 7 bases short and J 3 bases short, with 13 bases between. The CDR3 is 13 residues long. CDR3 region: CASTFGSGYEQYF. CDR3 sequence (DNA): TGTGCCAGCACGTTCGGGAGTGGCTACGAGCAGTACTTC.

A single count supports this clone. The V and J genes are TRBV11-2 and TRBJ2-5; 12 bases fit TRBD2. The V gene's germline CDR1 is SGHAT and CDR2 FQNNGV. V lost 6 bases to trimming and J lost 5 bases; unmatched junction nucleotides: 1. CDR3 size: 13 residues. The CDR3 nucleotides are TGTGCCAGCAGACTAGCGGGAGGTGAGACCCAGTACTTC. Translated: CASRLAGGETQYF.

This clone has only one observation. The CDR3 region has the DNA TGTGCCAGCAGTGGTATCCAAGAGACCCAGTACTTC. Its protein product is CASSGIQETQYF. The gene calls are TRBV2 and TRBJ2-5; D not resolved. The CDR3 covers 12 residues. Trimming took 4 bases from V and 1 from J, leaving 4 bases between them. Germline V gene sequence: CDR1 SNHLY, CDR2 FYNNEI.

This clone was observed once. J is TRBJ2-6 and V is TRBV30; 7 nucleotides agree with TRBD2. Germline values: CDR1 GTSNPN, CDR2 SVGIG (reference sequence). V trimming: 4 bases; J trimming: 3 bases; junction bases outside the gene matches: 3. This CDR3 is built from 14 residues. In DNA form, the CDR3 reads TGTGCCTGGAAAGGGGAGGGTGGGGCCAACGTCCTGACTTTC. It translates to CAWKGEGGANVLTF.

The chain recombines TRBV7-9 with TRBJ2-7, with D perhaps matching TRBD1 or TRBD2 (5 bases each). This CDR3 comprises 15 residues. Trimming removed 5 bases from V and 5 bases from J, with 19 bases in between. Germline V gene lookup returns CDR1 SEHNR and CDR2 FQNEAQ (reference sequence). This chain's CDR3 is CASSPVPGTRDEQYF. In DNA form, the CDR3 reads TGTGCCAGCAGCCCAGTCCCGGGGACGCGCGACGAGCAGTACTTC.

V usage is TRBV5-6 and J usage is TRBJ2-7, with 11 positions matching TRBD2. Germline CDR1 SGHDT, CDR2 YYEEEE. This CDR3 is built from 16 residues. V shed 0 bases and J 2 bases; nucleotides not matched to a gene: 4. The CDR3 sequence: CASSLAGTSGTYEQYF. CDR3 in DNA: TGTGCCAGCAGCTTGGCCGGGACTAGCGGAACCTACGAGCAGTACTTC.

V is TRBV12-3 or TRBV12-4 and J is TRBJ2-1; 9 bases are shared with TRBD2. Unmatched junction bases numbered 2, after V lost 5 bases and J lost 9 bases. The CDR3 covers 12 residues. CDR3 bases: TGTGCCAGCAGTAAGACTAGCGGTGAGCAGTTCTTC. Protein product: CASSKTSGEQFF.

This clone has just a few counts. This rearrangement joins TRBV28 to TRBJ2-7; TRBD2 matches 7 bases. Trimming cost V 6 bases and J 1 base; bases outside gene matches: 12. The V gene's germline CDR1 is MDHEN and CDR2 SYDVKM. The CDR3 has 16 amino acids. DNA of the CDR3: TGTGCCAGCAGCTCTAAGGGAGGGACCTCTTCCTACGAGCAGTACTTC. Translation gives CASSSKGGTSSYEQYF.

This clone was counted between two and nine times. This chain links TRBV6-2 or TRBV6-3 with TRBJ2-7; D uncertain. Germline lookup yields CDR1 MNHEY and CDR2 SVGEGT. CDR3 length equals 14 residues. Trimming took off 2 bases at V and 1 base at J, with 9 bases between the two ends. Here the CDR3 DNA reads TGTGCCAGCAGTTACGACGGGCCTTCCTACGAGCAGTACTTC. It encodes CASSYDGPSYEQYF.

The chain employs TRBV19 and TRBJ2-2; D is perhaps TRBD1 or TRBD2 (6 bases each). The V end was cut by 3 bases, the J end by 8 bases, with 10 bases between. This CDR3 is 13 amino acids long. Germline CDR1 is LNHDA and CDR2 is SQIVND (reference sequence). The chain's CDR3 is CASSMGGSGELFF. The CDR3 DNA is TGTGCCAGTAGTATGGGGGGCTCTGGGGAGCTGTTTTTT.

The chain employs TRBV12-3 or TRBV12-4 and TRBJ1-1; the match to TRBD1 covers 11 bases. The CDR3 length is 13 residues. V lost 7 bases and J lost 4; bases outside the gene matches: 2. CDR3 bases: TGTGCCAGCAAGGGACAGGGGGTCACTGAAGCTTTCTTT. Protein product: CASKGQGVTEAFF.

The V gene is TRBV15, the J gene TRBJ1-6; D not certain. Germline CDR1 is LNHNV and CDR2 is YYDKDF (reference sequence). Trimming shortened V by 1 base and J by 7 bases, and 8 bases separated the two germline ends. CDR3 length: 14 amino acids. The CDR3 sequence is CATSRGPQNSPLHF. CDR3 nucleotide sequence: TGTGCCACCAGCAGAGGCCCGCAGAATTCACCCCTCCACTTT.

The V gene is TRBV4-1, the J gene TRBJ1-4; D remains unclear. The germline V gene encodes CDR1 MGHRA and CDR2 YSYEKL. V dropped 3 bases and J dropped 8 bases, with 10 bases sitting between them. The length of the CDR3 is 13 residues. The CDR3: CASSHPLGEKLFF. For the CDR3, the DNA is TGCGCCAGCAGCCACCCCTTAGGAGAAAAACTGTTTTTT.

The chain is built from TRBV15 and TRBJ1-1; possibly TRBD1 for D (5 bases). The CDR3 length is 17 residues. V dropped 5 bases and J dropped 0 bases, with 19 bases sitting between them. Germline CDR1 and CDR2: LNHNV and YYDKDF (reference sequence). The CDR3 loop reads CATSVLAWTSMNTEAFF. As DNA, the CDR3 is TGTGCCACCAGCGTCCTCGCATGGACAAGCATGAACACTGAAGCTTTCTTT.

This clone is a singleton in its sample. The V gene is TRBV27, the J gene TRBJ1-5; D is unclear. Germline V gene sequence: CDR1 MNHEY, CDR2 SMNVEV (reference sequence). V was cut by 6 bases and J by 4 bases, with 7 bases left in between. The CDR3 contains 12 residues. Written as DNA, the CDR3 is TGTGCCAGCAGGGCCGGTAATCAGCCCCAGCATTTT. Translated: CASRAGNQPQHF.

V and J are TRBV3-1 (or the pseudogene TRBV3-2) and TRBJ2-5; 9 bases match TRBD2. Germline assignment: CDR1 LGHDT and CDR2 YNNKEL (reference sequence). With 3 bases clipped from V and 1 base from J, the junction kept 3 bases outside the gene matches. There are 15 residues in the CDR3. CDR3 loop: CASSHPAGGQETQYF. DNA of the CDR3: TGTGCCAGCAGCCACCCAGCGGGGGGCCAAGAGACCCAGTACTTC.

This rearrangement joins TRBV28 to TRBJ2-1; 12 bases line up with TRBD2. The germline V gene encodes CDR1 MDHEN and CDR2 SYDVKM. This CDR3 is built from 15 residues. V trimming: 2 bases; J trimming: 8 bases; junction bases outside the gene matches: 4. This chain's CDR3 is CASSLRLAGAHEQFF. For the CDR3, the DNA is TGTGCCAGCAGTTTACGACTAGCGGGAGCCCATGAGCAGTTCTTC.

The chain recombines TRBV2 with TRBJ1-2, with D perhaps TRBD1 (6 bases). V lost 6 bases to trimming and J lost 4 bases, with 21 bases between them. CDR3 length: 16 residues. Germline V gene data show CDR1 as SNHLY and CDR2 as FYNNEI. The CDR3 region is CASRGSGASRSYGYTF. CDR3 DNA: TGTGCCAGCAGGGGGTCGGGGGCCAGCAGGAGCTATGGCTACACCTTC.

V and J are TRBV5-1 and TRBJ2-1; D is perhaps TRBD1 (6 bases). With 2 bases removed from V and 8 bases from J, the gap between germline ends came to 11 bases. The CDR3 spans 13 residues. Germline values: CDR1 SGHRS, CDR2 YFSETQ. The CDR3 nucleotides are TGCGCCAGCAGCTTTCCCGAGGGGGATGAGCAGTTCTTC. Translated: CASSFPEGDEQFF.

In nucleotides, the CDR3 is TGCGCCAGCAGCTTGTGGCGTGGGACAGGATCCGATTACGCTGGCTACACCTTC. Its protein is CASSLWRGTGSDYAGYTF. The rearrangement uses TRBV5-1 and TRBJ1-2; 8 nucleotides agree with TRBD1. Trimming removed 1 base from V and 7 bases from J; junction bases left unmatched: 18. The CDR3 length is 18 residues. Per the germline V gene, CDR1 is SGHRS and CDR2 is YFSETQ.

This rearrangement joins TRBV15 to TRBJ1-5; possibly TRBD1 for D (5 bases). The CDR3 is 16 residues long. Germline V lookup: CDR1 LNHNV, CDR2 YYDKDF (reference sequence). The V and J ends lost 0 bases and 6 bases respectively, with 15 bases between them. This CDR3 is CATSRDGMGPSQPQHF. In DNA form, the CDR3 reads TGTGCCACCAGCAGAGATGGAATGGGACCTTCTCAGCCCCAGCATTTT.

CDR3 residues: CASSCMVGTGPRKLFF. The CDR3 DNA sequence: TGTGCCAGCAGCTGCATGGTGGGAACCGGACCCCGAAAACTGTTTTTT. The chain couples TRBV5-8 to TRBJ1-4; no reliable D call. V gave up 3 bases and J gave up 10 bases, with 22 bases separating them. Germline CDR1 reads SGHTS; CDR2 reads YDEGEE. The CDR3 is 16 residues long. The variable domain in full, with the rest retrieved from reference TRBV5-8 and TRBJ1-4, is EAGVTQSPTHLIKTRGQQATLRCSPISGHTSVYWYQQALGLGLQFLLWYDEGEERNRGNFPPRFSGRQFPNYSSELNVNALELEDSALYLCASSCMVGTGPRKLFFGSGTQLSVL.

This sequence joins TRBV5-4 and TRBJ2-3, with 7 bases matching TRBD2. Trimming took 4 bases from V and 0 from J; bases not matched to a gene: 5. The CDR3 totals 15 residues. The germline CDR1 and CDR2 sequences are SGHNT and YYREEE (reference sequence). CDR3 bases: TGTGCCAGCAGCGGGAGGGGCGGGAGCACAGATACGCAGTATTTT. Its protein product is CASSGRGGSTDTQYF.